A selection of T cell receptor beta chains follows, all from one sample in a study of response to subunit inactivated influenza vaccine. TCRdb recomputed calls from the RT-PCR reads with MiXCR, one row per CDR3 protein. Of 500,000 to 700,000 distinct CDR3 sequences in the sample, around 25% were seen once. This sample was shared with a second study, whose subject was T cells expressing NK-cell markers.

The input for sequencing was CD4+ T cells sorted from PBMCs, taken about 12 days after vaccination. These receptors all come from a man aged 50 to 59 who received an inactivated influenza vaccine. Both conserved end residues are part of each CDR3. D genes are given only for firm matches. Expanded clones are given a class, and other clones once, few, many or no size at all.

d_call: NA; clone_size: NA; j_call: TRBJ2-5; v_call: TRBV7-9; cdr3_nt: TGTGCCAGCGGCCCTACATCCCGCCCGGAGACCCAGTACTTC; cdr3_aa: CASGPTSRPETQYF
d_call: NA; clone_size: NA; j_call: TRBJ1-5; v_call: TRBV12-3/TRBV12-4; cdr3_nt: TGTGCCAGCACCGGGACCCCTCGCAATCAGCCCCAGCATTTT; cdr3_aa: CASTGTPRNQPQHF
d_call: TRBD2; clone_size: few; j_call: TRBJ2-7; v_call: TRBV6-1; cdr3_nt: TGTGCCGTCGGTGAGCGGGGCCCCTCCTACGAGCAGTACTTC; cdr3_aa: CAVGERGPSYEQYF
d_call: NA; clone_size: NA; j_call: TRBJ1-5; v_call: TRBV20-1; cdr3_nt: TGCAGTGCCAGGACCGACGTCGGGAATCAGCCCCAGCATTTT; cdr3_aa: CSARTDVGNQPQHF
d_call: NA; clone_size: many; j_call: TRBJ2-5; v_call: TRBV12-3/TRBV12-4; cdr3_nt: TGTGCCAGCCAGGAGGGGGGGCCCAGTGAGACCCAGTACTTC; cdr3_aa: CASQEGGPSETQYF
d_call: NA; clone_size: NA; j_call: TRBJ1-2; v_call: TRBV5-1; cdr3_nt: TGCGCCAGCAGCCTGGACAGCTCCGGCTATGGCTACACCTTC; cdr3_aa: CASSLDSSGYGYTF
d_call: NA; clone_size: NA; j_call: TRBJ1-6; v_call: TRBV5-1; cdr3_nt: TGCGCCAGCAGCTTGGCCAGGGAGAATTCACCCCTCCACTTT; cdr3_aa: CASSLARENSPLHF
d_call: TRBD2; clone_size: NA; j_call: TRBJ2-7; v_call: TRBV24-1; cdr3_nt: TGTGCCACCAGTGAACCTACCCCGGGGGGTGCGGACGAGCAGTACTTC; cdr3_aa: CATSEPTPGGADEQYF
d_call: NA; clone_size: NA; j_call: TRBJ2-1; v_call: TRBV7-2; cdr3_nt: TGTGCCAGCAGCTCCCTTGGGATAGCGAGTGAGCAGTTCTTC; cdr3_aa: CASSSLGIASEQFF
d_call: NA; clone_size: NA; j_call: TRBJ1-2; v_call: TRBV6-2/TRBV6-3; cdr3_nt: TGTGCCAGCAGTTTCACCCTCCCGGGACGGAAGATCTATGGCTACACCTTC; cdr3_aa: CASSFTLPGRKIYGYTF